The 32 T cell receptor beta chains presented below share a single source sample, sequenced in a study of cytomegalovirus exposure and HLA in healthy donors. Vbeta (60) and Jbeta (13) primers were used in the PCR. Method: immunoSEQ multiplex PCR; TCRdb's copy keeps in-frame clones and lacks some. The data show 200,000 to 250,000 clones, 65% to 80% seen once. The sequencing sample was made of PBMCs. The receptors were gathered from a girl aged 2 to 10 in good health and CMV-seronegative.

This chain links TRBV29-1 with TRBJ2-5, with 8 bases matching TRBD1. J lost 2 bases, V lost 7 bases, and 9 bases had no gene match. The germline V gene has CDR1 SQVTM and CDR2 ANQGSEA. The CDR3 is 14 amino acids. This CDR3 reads CSADRDTGQETQYF. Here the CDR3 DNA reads TGCAGCGCGGACAGGGATACGGGGCAAGAGACCCAGTACTTC.

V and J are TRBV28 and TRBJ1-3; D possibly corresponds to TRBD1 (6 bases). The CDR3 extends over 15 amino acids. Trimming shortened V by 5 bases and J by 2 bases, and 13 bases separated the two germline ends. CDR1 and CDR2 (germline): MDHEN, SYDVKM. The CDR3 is CASSLPTGTGNTIYF. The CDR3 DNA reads TGTGCCAGCAGTCTACCCACAGGGACTGGAAACACCATATATTTT.

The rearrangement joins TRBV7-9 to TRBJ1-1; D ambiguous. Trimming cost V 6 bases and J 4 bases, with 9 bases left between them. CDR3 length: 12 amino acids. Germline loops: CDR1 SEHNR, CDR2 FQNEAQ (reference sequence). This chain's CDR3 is CASSLSGTEAFF. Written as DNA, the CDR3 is TGTGCCAGCAGTCTAAGCGGCACTGAAGCTTTCTTT. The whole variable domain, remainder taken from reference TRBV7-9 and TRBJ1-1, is DTGVSQNPRHKITKRGQNVTFRCDPISEHNRLYWYRQTLGQGPEFLTYFQNEAQLEKSRLLSDRFSAERPKGSFSTLEIQRTEQGDSAMYLCASSLSGTEAFFGQGTRLTVV.

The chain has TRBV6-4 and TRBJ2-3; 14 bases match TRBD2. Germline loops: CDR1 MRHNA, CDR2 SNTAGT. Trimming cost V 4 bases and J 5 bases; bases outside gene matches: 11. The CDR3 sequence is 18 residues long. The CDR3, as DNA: TGTGCCAGCAGTGCCTCAGGACTAGCGGGGGGCAAGGTAGATACGCAGTATTTT. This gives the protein CASSASGLAGGKVDTQYF.

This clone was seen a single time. The CDR3 spells CAWSVPRGLQVETQYF. As DNA, the CDR3 is TGTGCCTGGAGTGTTCCGCGAGGGTTGCAAGTAGAGACCCAGTACTTC. This chain joins TRBV30 and TRBJ2-5, with D perhaps TRBD2 (5 bases). Trimming took 0 bases from V and 4 from J, leaving 18 bases between them. CDR1 is GTSNPN and CDR2 is SVGIG in the germline V gene (reference sequence). CDR3 size: 16 residues.

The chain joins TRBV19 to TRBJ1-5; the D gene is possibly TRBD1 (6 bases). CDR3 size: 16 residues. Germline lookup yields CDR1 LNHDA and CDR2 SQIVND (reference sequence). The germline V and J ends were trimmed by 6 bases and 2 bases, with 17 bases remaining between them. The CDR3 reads CASSPRDIYGNQPQHF. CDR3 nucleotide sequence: TGTGCCAGTAGCCCAAGGGACATCTACGGCAATCAGCCCCAGCATTTT.

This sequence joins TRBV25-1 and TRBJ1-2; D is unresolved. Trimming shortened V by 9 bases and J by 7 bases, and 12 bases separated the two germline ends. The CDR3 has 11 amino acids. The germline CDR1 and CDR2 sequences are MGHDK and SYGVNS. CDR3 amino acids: CASGAGGGYTF. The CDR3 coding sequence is TGTGCCAGTGGCGCGGGTGGTGGCTACACCTTC.

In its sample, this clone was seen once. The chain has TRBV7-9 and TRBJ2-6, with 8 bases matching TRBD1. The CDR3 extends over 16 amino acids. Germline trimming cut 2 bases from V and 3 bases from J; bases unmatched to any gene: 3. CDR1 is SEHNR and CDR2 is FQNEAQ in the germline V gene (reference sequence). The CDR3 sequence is CASSLTGGNGANVLTF. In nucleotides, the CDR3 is TGTGCCAGCAGCTTAACAGGGGGAAATGGGGCCAACGTCCTGACTTTC.

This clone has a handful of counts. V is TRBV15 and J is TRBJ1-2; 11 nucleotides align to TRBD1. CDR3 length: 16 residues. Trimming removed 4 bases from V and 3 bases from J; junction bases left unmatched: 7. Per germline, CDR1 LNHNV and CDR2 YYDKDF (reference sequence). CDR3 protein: CATSNSRTGGYYGYTF. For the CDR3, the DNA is TGTGCCACCAGCAACTCAAGGACAGGGGGCTACTATGGCTACACCTTC. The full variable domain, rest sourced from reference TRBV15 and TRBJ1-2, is DAMVIQNPRYQVTQFGKPVTLSCSQTLNHNVMYWYQQKSSQAPKLLFHYYDKDFNNEADTPDNFQSRRPNTSFCFLDIRSPGLGDTAMYLCATSNSRTGGYYGYTFGSGTRLTVV.

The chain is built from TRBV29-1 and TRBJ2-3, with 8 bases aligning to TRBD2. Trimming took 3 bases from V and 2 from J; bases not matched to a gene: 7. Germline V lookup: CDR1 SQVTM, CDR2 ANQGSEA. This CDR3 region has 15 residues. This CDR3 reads CSVDWVAGPTDTQYF. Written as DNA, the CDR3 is TGCAGCGTTGATTGGGTAGCGGGACCCACAGATACGCAGTATTTT.

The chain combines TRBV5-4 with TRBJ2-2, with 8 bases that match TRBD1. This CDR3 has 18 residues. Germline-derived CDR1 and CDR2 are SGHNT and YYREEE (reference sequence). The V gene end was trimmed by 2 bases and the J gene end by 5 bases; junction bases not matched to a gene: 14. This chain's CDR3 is CASSLSIDQGAWTGELFF. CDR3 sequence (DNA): TGTGCCAGCAGCTTATCAATCGACCAGGGGGCTTGGACCGGGGAGCTGTTTTTT.

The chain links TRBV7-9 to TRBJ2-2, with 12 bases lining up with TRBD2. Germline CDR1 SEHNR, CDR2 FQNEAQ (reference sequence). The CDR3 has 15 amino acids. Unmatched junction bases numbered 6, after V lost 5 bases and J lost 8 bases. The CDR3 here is CASSLLTSGRGELFF. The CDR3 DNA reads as TGTGCCAGCAGCCTCTTGACTAGCGGGAGAGGGGAGCTGTTTTTT.

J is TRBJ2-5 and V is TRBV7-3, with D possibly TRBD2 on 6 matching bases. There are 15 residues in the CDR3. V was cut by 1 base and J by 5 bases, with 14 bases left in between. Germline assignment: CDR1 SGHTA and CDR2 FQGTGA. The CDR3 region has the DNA TGTGCCAGCAGCTTAAATAGTGGACTAAGCGAGACCCAGTACTTC. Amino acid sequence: CASSLNSGLSETQYF.

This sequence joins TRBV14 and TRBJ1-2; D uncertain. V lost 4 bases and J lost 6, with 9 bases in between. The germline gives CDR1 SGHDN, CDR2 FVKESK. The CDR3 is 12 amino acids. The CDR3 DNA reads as TGTGCCAGCAGCCCTGCGGGGAATGGCTACACCTTC. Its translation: CASSPAGNGYTF.

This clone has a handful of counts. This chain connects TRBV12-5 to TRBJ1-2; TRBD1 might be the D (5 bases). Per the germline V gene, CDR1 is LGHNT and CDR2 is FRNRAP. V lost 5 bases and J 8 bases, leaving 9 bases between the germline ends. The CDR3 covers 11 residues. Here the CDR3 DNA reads TGTGCTAGTGGTGGGGGGGAGGGCTACACCTTC. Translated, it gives CASGGGEGYTF.

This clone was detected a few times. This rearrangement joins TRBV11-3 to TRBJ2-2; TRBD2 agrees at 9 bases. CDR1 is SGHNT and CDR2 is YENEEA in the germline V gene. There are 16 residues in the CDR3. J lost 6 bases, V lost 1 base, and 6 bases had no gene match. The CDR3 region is CASSLGLAGPSGELFF. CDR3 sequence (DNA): TGTGCCAGCAGCTTAGGGCTAGCGGGGCCCTCCGGGGAGCTGTTTTTT.

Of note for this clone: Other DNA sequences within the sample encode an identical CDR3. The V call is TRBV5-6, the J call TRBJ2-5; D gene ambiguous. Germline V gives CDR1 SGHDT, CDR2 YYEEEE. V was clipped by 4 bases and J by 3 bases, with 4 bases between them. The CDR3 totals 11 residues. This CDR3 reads CASSREETQYF. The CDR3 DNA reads TGTGCCAGCAGCCGTGAAGAGACCCAGTACTTC.

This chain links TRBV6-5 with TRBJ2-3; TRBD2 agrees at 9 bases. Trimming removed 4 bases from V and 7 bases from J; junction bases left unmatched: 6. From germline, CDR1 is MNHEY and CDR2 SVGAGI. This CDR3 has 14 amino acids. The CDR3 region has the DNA TGTGCCAGCAGTTCCGGCGGGGGGGCACATACGCAGTATTTT. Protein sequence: CASSSGGGAHTQYF.

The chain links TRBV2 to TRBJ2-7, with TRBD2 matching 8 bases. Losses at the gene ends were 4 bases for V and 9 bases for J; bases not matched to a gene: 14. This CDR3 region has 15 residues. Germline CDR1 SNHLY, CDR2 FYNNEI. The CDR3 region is CASSGGTSGALGQYF. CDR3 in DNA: TGTGCCAGCAGTGGGGGAACTAGCGGAGCTCTGGGGCAGTACTTC.

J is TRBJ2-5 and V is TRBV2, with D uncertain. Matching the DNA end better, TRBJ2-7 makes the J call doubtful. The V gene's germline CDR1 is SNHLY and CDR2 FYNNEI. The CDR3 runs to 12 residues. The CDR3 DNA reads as TGTGCCAGCAGCAGCCAGAACTACGAGCAGTACTTC. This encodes CASSSQNYEQYF.

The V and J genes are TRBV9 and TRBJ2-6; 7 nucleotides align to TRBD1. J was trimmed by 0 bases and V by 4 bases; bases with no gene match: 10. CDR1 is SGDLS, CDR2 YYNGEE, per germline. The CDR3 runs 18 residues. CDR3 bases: TGTGCCAGCAGCATCACTAGGGACAGACTCTCTGGGGCCAACGTCCTGACTTTC. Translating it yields CASSITRDRLSGANVLTF.

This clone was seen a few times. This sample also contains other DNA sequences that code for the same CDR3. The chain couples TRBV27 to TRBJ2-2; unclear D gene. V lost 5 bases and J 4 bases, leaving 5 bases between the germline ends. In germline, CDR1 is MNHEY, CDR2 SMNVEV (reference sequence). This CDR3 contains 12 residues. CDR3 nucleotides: TGTGCCAGCAGTCCCCTCACCGGGGAGCTGTTTTTT. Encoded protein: CASSPLTGELFF.

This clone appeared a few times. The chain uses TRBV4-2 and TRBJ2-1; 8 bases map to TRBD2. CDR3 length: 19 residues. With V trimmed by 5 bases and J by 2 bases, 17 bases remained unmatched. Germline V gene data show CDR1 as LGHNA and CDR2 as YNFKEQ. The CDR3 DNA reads TGTGCCAGCAGCTCACGGGTTTCGGGGCTAGCGGGCGCCTACAATGAGCAGTTCTTC. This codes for CASSSRVSGLAGAYNEQFF.

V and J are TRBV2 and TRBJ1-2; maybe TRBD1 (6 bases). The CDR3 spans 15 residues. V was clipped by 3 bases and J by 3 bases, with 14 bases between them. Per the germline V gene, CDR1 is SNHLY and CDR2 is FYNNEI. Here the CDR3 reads CASSDTGLRDYGYTF. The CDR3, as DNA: TGTGCCAGCAGTGATACAGGGTTACGCGACTATGGCTACACCTTC. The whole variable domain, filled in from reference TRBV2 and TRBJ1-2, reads EPEVTQTPSHQVTQMGQEVILRCVPISNHLYFYWYRQILGQKVEFLVSFYNNEISEKSEIFDDQFSVERPDGSNFTLKIRSTKLEDSAMYFCASSDTGLRDYGYTFGSGTRLTVV.

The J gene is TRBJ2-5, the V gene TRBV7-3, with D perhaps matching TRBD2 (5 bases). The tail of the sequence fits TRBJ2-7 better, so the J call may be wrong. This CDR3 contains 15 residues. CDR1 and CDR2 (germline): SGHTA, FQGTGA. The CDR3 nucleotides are TGTGCCAGCAGCCCTCTTCGGACTGCTGTCTACGAGCAGTACTTC. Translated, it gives CASSPLRTAVYEQYF.

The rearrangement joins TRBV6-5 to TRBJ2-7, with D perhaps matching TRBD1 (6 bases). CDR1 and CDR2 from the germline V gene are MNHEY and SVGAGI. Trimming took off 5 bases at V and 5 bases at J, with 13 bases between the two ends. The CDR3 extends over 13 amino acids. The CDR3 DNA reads TGTGCCAGCAGTGTAACACAGGGCAACGAGCAGTACTTC. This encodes CASSVTQGNEQYF.

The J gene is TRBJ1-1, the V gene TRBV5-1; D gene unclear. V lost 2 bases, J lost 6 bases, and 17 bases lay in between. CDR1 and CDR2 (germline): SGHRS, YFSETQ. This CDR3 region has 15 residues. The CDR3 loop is CASSFTGDLGAEAFF. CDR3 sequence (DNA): TGCGCCAGCAGCTTTACCGGGGATCTAGGAGCTGAAGCTTTCTTT. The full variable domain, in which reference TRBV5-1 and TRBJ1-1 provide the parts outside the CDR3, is KAGVTQTPRYLIKTRGQQVTLSCSPISGHRSVSWYQQTPGQGLQFLFEYFSETQRNKGNFPGRFSGRQFSNSRSEMNVSTLELGDSALYLCASSFTGDLGAEAFFGQGTRLTVV.

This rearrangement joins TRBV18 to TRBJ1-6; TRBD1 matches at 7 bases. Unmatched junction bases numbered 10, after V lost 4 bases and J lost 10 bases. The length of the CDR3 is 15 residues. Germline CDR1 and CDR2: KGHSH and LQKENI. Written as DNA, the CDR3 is TGTGCCAGCTCACTGACCGGGACAGCGGAATCACCCCTCCACTTT. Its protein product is CASSLTGTAESPLHF.

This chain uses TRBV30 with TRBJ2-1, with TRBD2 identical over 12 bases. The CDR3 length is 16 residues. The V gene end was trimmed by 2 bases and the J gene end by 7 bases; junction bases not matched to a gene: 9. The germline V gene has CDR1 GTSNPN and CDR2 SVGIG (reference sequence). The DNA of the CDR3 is TGTGCCTGGAGTTGGGAGACTAGCGGGAGATCAAATGAGCAGTTCTTC. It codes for CAWSWETSGRSNEQFF.

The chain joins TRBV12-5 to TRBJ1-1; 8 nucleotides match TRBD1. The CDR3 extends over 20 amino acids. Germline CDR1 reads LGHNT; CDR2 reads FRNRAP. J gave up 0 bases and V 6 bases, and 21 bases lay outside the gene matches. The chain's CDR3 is CASGIPGQERIRGMNTEAFF. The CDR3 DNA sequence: TGTGCTAGTGGGATACCGGGACAGGAACGAATTCGAGGAATGAACACTGAAGCTTTCTTT.

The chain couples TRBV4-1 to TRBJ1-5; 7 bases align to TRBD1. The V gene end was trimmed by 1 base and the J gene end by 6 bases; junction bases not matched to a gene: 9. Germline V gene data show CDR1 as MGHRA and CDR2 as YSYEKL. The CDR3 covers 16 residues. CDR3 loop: CASSQADREVGQPQHF. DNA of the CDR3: TGCGCCAGCAGCCAAGCCGACAGGGAGGTTGGTCAGCCCCAGCATTTT.

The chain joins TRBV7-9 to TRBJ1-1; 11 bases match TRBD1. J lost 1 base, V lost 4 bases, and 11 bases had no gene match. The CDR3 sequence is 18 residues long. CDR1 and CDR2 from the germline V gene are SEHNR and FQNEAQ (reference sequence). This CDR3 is CASSWRTGGSPWNTEAFF. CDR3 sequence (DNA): TGTGCCAGCAGCTGGAGGACAGGGGGCTCCCCGTGGAACACTGAAGCTTTCTTT.